This T cell receptor (beta chain) was captured by sequencing in a study of cytomegalovirus exposure and HLA in healthy donors. General study points: Reported performance of the classifier showed diagnosis of cytomegalovirus status with high specificity and sensitivity. CMV antigen specificity was confirmed in vitro for a few CMV-associated chains. Investigators reported about 160 TCR beta chains as tied to cytomegalovirus.

Note on this clone: The antigen is not known.

From the approximately 110-subject validation cohort, which was separate from the approximately 700-subject first cohort, the donors were drawn. Sequencing was performed with immunoSEQ multiplex PCR; in TCRdb, only in-frame clones are kept and a portion is missing. The table shows about 110,000 clones, with approximately 85% occurring only once. V was trimmed by 4 bases and J by 10 bases, leaving 15 bases between them. The CDR3 consists of 13 residues. In germline, CDR1 is SGHKS, CDR2 YYEKEE (reference sequence). This receptor was obtained from a woman under 30 in good health and CMV-seronegative. The chain carries TRBV5-5 and TRBJ1-5; TRBD1 is a possible D gene (5 bases). The sample was PBMCs. In DNA, the CDR3 is TGTGCCAGCAGCACGGACATTTTTGAACCCCAGCATTTT. This codes for CASSTDIFEPQHF.